This note documents a single TCR beta chain sequence. These data come from a study of control samples from healthy donors and cancer patients. Repertoires were generated with immunoSEQ multiplex PCR, while TCRdb's copy carries only in-frame clones and drops some. This repertoire shows roughly 54,000 clones, approximately 95% found once; its top ten account for around 1.9%. Germline V gene lookup returns CDR1 SGHNT and CDR2 YYREEE (reference sequence). Trimming took 5 bases from V and 0 from J; bases not matched to a gene: 5. CDR3 size: 14 residues. Source material: blood. The V call is TRBV5-4, the J call TRBJ2-7; 7 bases are a match to TRBD1. This TCR came from a woman aged 30 to 39 in good health. The CDR3 DNA reads TGTGCCAGCAGTTCCCGGGACAGCTCCTACGAGCAGTACTTC. This translates into CASSSRDSSYEQYF.